One and the same sample provided the 25 T cell receptor beta chains below, sequenced in a study of blood T cells in healthy people across ages. A sample-barcoded 5' primer and a J-beta primer mix were used in a second PCR of about 7 to 11 cycles. TCRdb reanalysed the 5' RACE reads using MiXCR and keeps one entry per CDR3 protein. This table holds 850,000 to 1,100,000 distinct CDR3 sequences, more than 30% found once. Specimen: blood. The source is a man aged 18 to 35 in good health.

This rearrangement joins TRBV5-5 to TRBJ1-5, with TRBD1 matching over 10 bases. Germline-derived CDR1 and CDR2 are SGHKS and YYEKEE (reference sequence). J was trimmed by 7 bases and V by 4 bases; bases with no gene match: 11. The CDR3 length is 16 residues. This CDR3 is CASSTAWDRGVQPQHF. The CDR3 DNA is TGTGCCAGCAGCACGGCGTGGGACAGGGGAGTCCAGCCCCAGCATTTT. Full variable domain (remainder filled in from reference TRBV5-5 and TRBJ1-5): DAGVTQSPTHLIKTRGQQVTLRCSPISGHKSVSWYQQVLGQGPQFIFQYYEKEERGRGNFPDRFSARQFPNYSSELNVNALLLGDSALYLCASSTAWDRGVQPQHFGDGTRLSIL.

The chain uses TRBV15 and TRBJ2-1; 9 nucleotides line up with TRBD1. V trimming: 5 bases; J trimming: 3 bases; junction bases outside the gene matches: 14. The CDR3 sequence is 18 residues long. Per germline, CDR1 LNHNV and CDR2 YYDKDF (reference sequence). The chain's CDR3 is CATSQYRDRVIRYNEQFF. CDR3 bases: TGTGCCACCAGCCAGTACCGGGACAGGGTCATACGCTACAATGAGCAGTTCTTC.

The gene calls are TRBV28 and TRBJ1-1, with unresolved D. V was shortened by 4 bases and J by 8 bases, with 8 bases between the two germline ends. This CDR3 comprises 11 residues. CDR1 and CDR2 from the germline V gene are MDHEN and SYDVKM. The DNA of the CDR3 is TGTGCCAGCAGTTCTGGATTCGAAGCTTTCTTT. Its protein product is CASSSGFEAFF.

The chain carries TRBV5-6 and TRBJ2-1; no clear D. Germline CDR1 SGHDT, CDR2 YYEEEE. V was clipped by 1 base and J by 7 bases, with 6 bases between them. CDR3 length equals 12 residues. The CDR3 bases are TGTGCCAGCAGCTTGCGAACGAATGAGCAGTTCTTC. It specifies CASSLRTNEQFF.

This chain joins TRBV20-1 and TRBJ2-4; TRBD2 agrees at 11 bases. The CDR3 loop spans 14 amino acids. Germline CDR1 is DFQATT and CDR2 is SNEGSKA (reference sequence). Trimming at V came to 6 bases and at J to 13 bases, leaving 14 bases not matched to a gene. The CDR3 here is CSALSGGAADEQYF. The CDR3, as DNA: TGCAGTGCCCTTAGCGGGGGGGCCGCGGATGAGCAGTACTTC.

This chain links TRBV10-3 with TRBJ2-5, with 9 positions matching TRBD2. The CDR3 consists of 15 residues. Unmatched junction bases numbered 6, after V lost 5 bases and J lost 2 bases. Germline V gives CDR1 ENHRY, CDR2 SYGVKD. The CDR3 loop is CAISSSSGEQETQYF. Written as DNA, the CDR3 is TGTGCCATCAGTAGCTCTAGCGGGGAACAAGAGACCCAGTACTTC.

The chain joins TRBV5-1 to TRBJ2-1; D gene ambiguous. Germline V gene data show CDR1 as SGHRS and CDR2 as YFSETQ. CDR3 length equals 14 residues. Trimming cost V 6 bases and J 3 bases, with 13 bases left between them. The CDR3 loop reads CASMEMTGYNEQFF. CDR3 nucleotide sequence: TGCGCCAGCATGGAGATGACTGGCTACAATGAGCAGTTCTTC.

This clonotype turned up a few times. The chain's CDR3 is CASGYSGNYNEQFF. CDR3 sequence (DNA): TGTGCCAGCGGCTATAGCGGGAACTACAATGAGCAGTTCTTC. The genes are TRBV12-3 or TRBV12-4 and TRBJ2-1; 8 bases match TRBD2. This CDR3 region has 14 residues. With 8 bases clipped from V and 3 bases from J, the junction kept 6 bases outside the gene matches.

This clonotype was seen once. The V and J genes are TRBV7-2 and TRBJ2-7; unclear D gene. The CDR3 consists of 14 residues. Trimming left V 7 bases short and J 7 bases short, with 20 bases between. Germline loops: CDR1 SGHTA, CDR2 FQGNSA. The CDR3 coding sequence is TGTGCCAGCACCCCTCCGGGCCTGCCTAATGAGCAGTACTTC. Residues: CASTPPGLPNEQYF. The complete variable domain, with remaining parts taken from reference TRBV7-2 and TRBJ2-7, reads GAGVSQSPSNKVTEKGKDVELRCDPISGHTALYWYRQSLGQGLEFLIYFQGNSAPDKSGLPSDRFSAERTGGSVSTLTIQRTQQEDSAVYLCASTPPGLPNEQYFGPGTRLTVT.

This rearrangement joins TRBV9 to TRBJ2-7, with 7 bases identical to TRBD2. With 2 bases clipped from V and 4 bases from J, the junction kept 3 bases outside the gene matches. The CDR3 is 13 amino acids. Per germline, CDR1 SGDLS and CDR2 YYNGEE. The DNA for the CDR3 is TGTGCCAGCAGCGTGAACGGGGGGTACGAGCAGTACTTC. Amino acids: CASSVNGGYEQYF.

The chain links TRBV27 to TRBJ2-5; perhaps D is TRBD1 or TRBD2 (5 bases each). The end of the DNA is better explained by TRBJ2-1, so the J call may be wrong. This CDR3 has 14 amino acids. Germline-derived CDR1 and CDR2 are MNHEY and SMNVEV (reference sequence). CDR3 residues: CASSLRGRQETQFF. The CDR3 DNA sequence: TGTGCCAGCAGTTTACGGGGCAGACAAGAGACCCAGTTCTTC.

This clonotype appeared a few times. This chain uses TRBV7-2 with TRBJ2-3, with D possibly TRBD1 on 5 matching bases. In germline, CDR1 is SGHTA, CDR2 FQGNSA. V lost 0 bases, J lost 2 bases, and 9 bases lay in between. The CDR3 runs to 15 residues. This CDR3 is CASSLASGHTDTQYF. The CDR3 region has the DNA TGTGCCAGCAGCTTAGCATCAGGACACACAGATACGCAGTATTTT.

The gene calls are TRBV7-9 and TRBJ2-3; 9 bases agree with TRBD2. V gave up 5 bases and J gave up 7 bases; unmatched junction bases: 10. Looked up from germline, CDR1 is SEHNR and CDR2 is FQNEAQ (reference sequence). This CDR3 spans 15 amino acids. The CDR3 sequence is CASSGVSGGFYTQYF. The CDR3 DNA reads TGTGCCAGCAGCGGTGTGAGCGGGGGGTTTTATACGCAGTATTTT.

For this clonotype: Its ends do not fully match the called genes, so a read error is possible. The chain employs TRBV27 and TRBJ1-1, with D hard to call. The CDR3 consists of 13 residues. CDR1 is MNHEY and CDR2 is SMNVEV in the germline V gene (reference sequence). The CDR3, as DNA: TGTGCCGGCAGAGATACAGAGGGCACTGAAGCTTTCTTT. Residues: CAGRDTEGTEAFF.

The chain uses TRBV29-1 and TRBJ2-2, with 7 positions matching TRBD1. This CDR3 contains 14 residues. Per the germline V gene, CDR1 is SQVTM and CDR2 is ANQGSEA. Germline trimming cut 6 bases from V and 0 bases from J; bases unmatched to any gene: 4. The CDR3 nucleotides read TGCAGCGTGTGGGACAGCGCGAACACCGGGGAGCTGTTTTTT. As protein: CSVWDSANTGELFF.

The sample holds many counts of this clonotype. This sequence joins TRBV20-1 and TRBJ2-1, with unresolved D. Germline V CDR1 and CDR2: DFQATT, SNEGSKA (reference sequence). Deletions cut 3 bases from V and 5 bases from J, with 8 bases between. This CDR3 contains 12 residues. Here the CDR3 reads CSASLGNNEQFF. The CDR3, as DNA: TGCAGTGCTAGTCTCGGAAACAATGAGCAGTTCTTC.

The CDR3 loop reads CAWSGTGGVAFF. The CDR3 nucleotides read TGTGCCTGGTCCGGGACAGGGGGGGTAGCTTTCTTT. The chain links TRBV30 to TRBJ1-1; TRBD1 agrees at 11 bases. The germline V gene has CDR1 GTSNPN and CDR2 SVGIG (reference sequence). The CDR3 contains 12 residues. J was trimmed by 10 bases and V by 5 bases; bases with no gene match: 6.

This clonotype has a handful of counts. This chain joins TRBV6-1 and TRBJ2-7, with 9 bases that match TRBD1. Trimming at V came to 6 bases and at J to 1 base, leaving 10 bases not matched to a gene. Germline CDR1 MNHNS, CDR2 SASEGT. This CDR3 has 16 residues. The CDR3 region is CASSGPSDRGSYEQYF. The CDR3 DNA follows: TGTGCCAGCAGCGGACCTTCTGACAGGGGGTCCTACGAGCAGTACTTC.

The V call is TRBV27, the J call TRBJ2-5; D call uncertain. Trimming removed 4 bases at V and 9 bases at J, with 12 bases between. CDR1 is MNHEY and CDR2 is SMNVEV in the germline V gene (reference sequence). This CDR3 is 12 amino acids long. The CDR3 here is CASSSSKGSQYF. The CDR3 coding sequence is TGTGCCAGCAGTTCCTCGAAGGGCTCCCAGTACTTC.

V is TRBV9 and J is TRBJ1-1; 7 positions match TRBD1. Trimming removed 0 bases from V and 1 base from J; junction bases left unmatched: 6. CDR3 size: 16 residues. CDR1 and CDR2 (germline): SGDLS, YYNGEE. CDR3 amino acids: CASSVDEGAGNTEAFF. As DNA, the CDR3 is TGTGCCAGCAGCGTAGATGAGGGGGCAGGGAACACTGAAGCTTTCTTT.

The table lists this clonotype with a few counts. V is TRBV5-1 and J is TRBJ2-1; D may be TRBD1 (5 bases). Deletions cut 1 base from V and 2 bases from J, with 13 bases between. This CDR3 has 16 residues. From germline, CDR1 is SGHRS and CDR2 YFSETQ. The CDR3 loop reads CASSLLVRGTYNEQFF. DNA for the CDR3: TGCGCCAGCAGCTTGCTGGTTAGGGGCACCTACAATGAGCAGTTCTTC.

The chain couples TRBV7-9 to TRBJ2-5; D ambiguous. The V gene lost 10 bases and the J gene lost 1 base, with 13 bases spanning the gap. In germline, CDR1 is SEHNR, CDR2 FQNEAQ (reference sequence). This CDR3 contains 13 residues. DNA for the CDR3: TGTGCCAACAGACGGTTGGGCCAAGAGACCCAGTACTTC. This codes for CANRRLGQETQYF.

V gene TRBV4-3 combines with J gene TRBJ2-1, with 8 bases matching TRBD1. This CDR3 has 16 residues. Germline V gene lookup returns CDR1 LGHNA and CDR2 YSLEER. With V trimmed by 4 bases and J by 4 bases, 9 bases remained unmatched. The CDR3 DNA follows: TGCGCCAGCAGCCCCCAAGGGACAGGCCGGTACAATGAGCAGTTCTTC. This translates into CASSPQGTGRYNEQFF.

This clonotype was counted only a few times. The rearrangement uses TRBV6-5 and TRBJ1-2; a weak D match, TRBD1 (5 bases). Germline lookup yields CDR1 MNHEY and CDR2 SVGAGI. This CDR3 region has 16 residues. Trimming stripped 5 bases from V and 0 bases from J, with 16 bases between. The CDR3: CASSDWTLTTNYGYTF. The DNA for the CDR3 is TGTGCCAGCAGTGACTGGACACTAACTACTAACTATGGCTACACCTTC.

The chain combines TRBV12-5 with TRBJ1-1; weak D call: TRBD1 (5 bases). The CDR3 is 17 amino acids. Germline CDR1 is LGHNT and CDR2 is FRNRAP. Trimming took off 2 bases at V and 4 bases at J, with 20 bases between the two ends. The DNA of the CDR3 is TGTGCTAGTGGTTTGTTTGTCAGTGGGACCCGAGCCACTGAAGCTTTCTTT. Amino acid sequence: CASGLFVSGTRATEAFF. Full variable domain (missing parts from reference TRBV12-5 and TRBJ1-1): DARVTQTPRHKVTEMGQEVTMRCQPILGHNTVFWYRQTMMQGLELLAYFRNRAPLDDSGMPKDRFSAEMPDATLATLKIQPSEPRDSAVYFCASGLFVSGTRATEAFFGQGTRLTVV.